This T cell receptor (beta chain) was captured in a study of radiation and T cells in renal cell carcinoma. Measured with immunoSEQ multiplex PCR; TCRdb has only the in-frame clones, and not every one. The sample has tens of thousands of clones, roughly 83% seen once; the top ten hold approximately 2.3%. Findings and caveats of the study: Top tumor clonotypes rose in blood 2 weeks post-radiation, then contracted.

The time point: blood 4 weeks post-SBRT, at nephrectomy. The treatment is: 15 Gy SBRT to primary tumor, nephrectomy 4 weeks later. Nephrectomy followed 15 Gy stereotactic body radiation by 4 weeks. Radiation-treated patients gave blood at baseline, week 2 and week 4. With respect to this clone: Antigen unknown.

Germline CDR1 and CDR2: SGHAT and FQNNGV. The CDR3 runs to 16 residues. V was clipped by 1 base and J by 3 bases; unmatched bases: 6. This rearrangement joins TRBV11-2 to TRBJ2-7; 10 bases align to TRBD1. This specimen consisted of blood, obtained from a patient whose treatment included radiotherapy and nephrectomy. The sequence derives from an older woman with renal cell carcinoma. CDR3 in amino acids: CASSLGMGDRGYEQYF. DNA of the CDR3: TGTGCCAGCAGCTTAGGGATGGGGGACAGGGGCTACGAGCAGTACTTC.